Reported below is one TCR beta chain. What it binds is not known. The data belong to a study of PD-1 blockade in classical Hodgkin lymphoma. The CDR3 is 15 amino acids. The V gene end was trimmed by 4 bases and the J gene end by 3 bases; junction bases not matched to a gene: 10. CDR1 is SGDLS and CDR2 is YYNGEE in the germline V gene. Findings and caveats of the study: Before treatment, complete responders showed about the same diversity as newly diagnosed patients. TCR diversity at baseline was reported to be reduced in newly diagnosed patients relative to healthy donors. Whereas CD4+ TCR diversity had risen significantly by C4D1, CD8+ TCR diversity had not. Nivolumab initiation under 1 year post-ASCT meant exclusion.

Time point described: cycle 4 day 1 (C4D1), after 5 to 7 weeks of nivolumab. Every patient had relapsed following autologous stem cell transplantation, and cohorts differed in brentuximab vedotin exposure. Clones were sequenced by immunoSEQ multiplex PCR, and TCRdb holds only the in-frame ones, with some missing. The sample shows under 35,000 clones, around 68% of them seen only once. The specimen comprised peripheral blood mononuclear cells (PBMCs), sampled before the fourth cycle of nivolumab. The chain links TRBV9 to TRBJ2-7; TRBD1 agrees at 7 bases. The TCR was taken from a human donor with classical Hodgkin lymphoma. CDR3: CASSPQGVGGYEQYF. For the CDR3, the DNA is TGTGCCAGCAGCCCCCAGGGGGTTGGTGGCTACGAGCAGTACTTC.